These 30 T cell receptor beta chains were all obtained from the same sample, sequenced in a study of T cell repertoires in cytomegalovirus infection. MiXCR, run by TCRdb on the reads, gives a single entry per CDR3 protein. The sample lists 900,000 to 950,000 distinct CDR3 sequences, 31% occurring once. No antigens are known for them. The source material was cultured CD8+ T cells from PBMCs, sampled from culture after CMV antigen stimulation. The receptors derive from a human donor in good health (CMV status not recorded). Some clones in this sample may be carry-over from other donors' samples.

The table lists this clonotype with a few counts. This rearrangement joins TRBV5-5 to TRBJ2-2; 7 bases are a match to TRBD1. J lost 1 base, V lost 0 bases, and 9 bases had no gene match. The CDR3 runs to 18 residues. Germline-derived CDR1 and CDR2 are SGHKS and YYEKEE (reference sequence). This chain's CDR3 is CASSLEPARDRNTGELFF. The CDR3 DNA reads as TGTGCCAGCAGCTTGGAGCCTGCCCGGGACAGGAACACCGGGGAGCTGTTTTTT.

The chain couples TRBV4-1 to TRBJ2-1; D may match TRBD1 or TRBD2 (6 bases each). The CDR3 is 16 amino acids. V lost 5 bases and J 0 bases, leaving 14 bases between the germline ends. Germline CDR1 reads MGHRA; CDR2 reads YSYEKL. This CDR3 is CASSGPGGRSYNEQFF. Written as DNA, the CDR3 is TGCGCCAGCAGCGGTCCCGGGGGCCGCTCCTACAATGAGCAGTTCTTC.

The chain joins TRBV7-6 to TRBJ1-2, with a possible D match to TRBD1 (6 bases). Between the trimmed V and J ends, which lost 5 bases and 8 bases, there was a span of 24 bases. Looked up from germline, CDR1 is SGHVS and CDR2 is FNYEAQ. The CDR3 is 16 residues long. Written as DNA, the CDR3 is TGTGCCAGCAGCCACTTGGTGGGGGGCGGGACGCTCGGCTACACCTTC. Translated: CASSHLVGGGTLGYTF.

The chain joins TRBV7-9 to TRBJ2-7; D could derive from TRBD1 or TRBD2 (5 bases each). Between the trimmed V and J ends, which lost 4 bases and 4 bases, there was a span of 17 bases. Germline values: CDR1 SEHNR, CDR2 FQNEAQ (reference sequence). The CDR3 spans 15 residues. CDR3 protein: CASSSSDLGVYEQYF. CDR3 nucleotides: TGTGCCAGCAGCTCCTCTGACCTGGGGGTGTACGAGCAGTACTTC.

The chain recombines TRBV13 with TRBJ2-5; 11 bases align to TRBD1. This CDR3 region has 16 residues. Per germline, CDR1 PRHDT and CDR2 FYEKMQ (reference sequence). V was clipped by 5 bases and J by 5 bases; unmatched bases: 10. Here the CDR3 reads CASSPRTGGWVETQYF. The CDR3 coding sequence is TGTGCCAGCAGCCCCCGGACAGGGGGCTGGGTTGAGACCCAGTACTTC.

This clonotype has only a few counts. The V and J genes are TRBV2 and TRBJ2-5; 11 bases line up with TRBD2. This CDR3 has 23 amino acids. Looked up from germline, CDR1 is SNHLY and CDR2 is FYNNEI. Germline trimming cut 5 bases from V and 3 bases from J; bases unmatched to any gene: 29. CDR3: CASSSGYQALSGGARGIEETQYF. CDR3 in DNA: TGTGCCAGCAGTTCAGGGTACCAGGCCCTTAGCGGGGGGGCCAGGGGGATTGAAGAGACCCAGTACTTC. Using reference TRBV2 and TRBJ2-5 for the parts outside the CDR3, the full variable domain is EPEVTQTPSHQVTQMGQEVILRCVPISNHLYFYWYRQILGQKVEFLVSFYNNEISEKSEIFDDQFSVERPDGSNFTLKIRSTKLEDSAMYFCASSSGYQALSGGARGIEETQYFGPGTRLLVL.

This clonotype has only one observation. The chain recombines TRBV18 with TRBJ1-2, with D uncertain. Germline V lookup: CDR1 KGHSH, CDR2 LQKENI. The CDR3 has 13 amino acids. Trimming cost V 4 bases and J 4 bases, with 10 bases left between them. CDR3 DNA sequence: TGTGCCAGCTCACTGGGGTATAGCTATGGCTACACCTTC. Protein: CASSLGYSYGYTF.

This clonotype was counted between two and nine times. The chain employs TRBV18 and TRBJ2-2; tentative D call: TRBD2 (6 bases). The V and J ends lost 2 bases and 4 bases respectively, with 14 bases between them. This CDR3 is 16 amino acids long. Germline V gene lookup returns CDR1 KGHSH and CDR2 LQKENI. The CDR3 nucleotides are TGTGCCAGCTCACCAGATGCGGGGTCGAGCACCGGGGAGCTGTTTTTT. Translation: CASSPDAGSSTGELFF. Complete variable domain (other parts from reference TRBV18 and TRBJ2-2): NAGVMQNPRHLVRRRGQEARLRCSPMKGHSHVYWYRQLPEEGLKFMVYLQKENIIDESGMPKERFSAEFPKEGPSILRIQQVVRGDSAAYFCASSPDAGSSTGELFFGEGSRLTVL.

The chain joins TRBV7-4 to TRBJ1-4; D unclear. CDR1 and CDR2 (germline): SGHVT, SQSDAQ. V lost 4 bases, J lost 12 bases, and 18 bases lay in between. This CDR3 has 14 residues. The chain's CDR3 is CASSSELIGEELFF. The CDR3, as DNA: TGTGCCAGCAGCTCCGAATTGATCGGGGAGGAACTGTTTTTT.

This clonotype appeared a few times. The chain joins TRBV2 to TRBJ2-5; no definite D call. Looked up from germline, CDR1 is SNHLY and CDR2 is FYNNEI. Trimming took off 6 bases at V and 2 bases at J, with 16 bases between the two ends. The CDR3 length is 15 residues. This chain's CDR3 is CASRKGISVQETQYF. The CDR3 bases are TGTGCCAGCAGGAAAGGAATCAGCGTTCAAGAGACCCAGTACTTC.

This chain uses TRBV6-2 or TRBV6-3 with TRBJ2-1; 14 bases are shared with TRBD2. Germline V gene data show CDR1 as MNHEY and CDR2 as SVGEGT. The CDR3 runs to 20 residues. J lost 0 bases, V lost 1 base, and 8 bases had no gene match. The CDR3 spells CASSYWTSGGTPSSYNEQFF. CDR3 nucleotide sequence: TGTGCCAGCAGTTACTGGACTAGCGGGGGGACCCCGAGCTCCTACAATGAGCAGTTCTTC.

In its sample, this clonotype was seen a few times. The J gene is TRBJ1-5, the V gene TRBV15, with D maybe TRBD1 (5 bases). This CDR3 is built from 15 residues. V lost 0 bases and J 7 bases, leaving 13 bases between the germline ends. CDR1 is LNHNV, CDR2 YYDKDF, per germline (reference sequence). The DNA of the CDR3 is TGTGCCACCAGCAGAGATAAAGGGGAAAGCCAGCCCCAGCATTTT. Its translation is CATSRDKGESQPQHF.

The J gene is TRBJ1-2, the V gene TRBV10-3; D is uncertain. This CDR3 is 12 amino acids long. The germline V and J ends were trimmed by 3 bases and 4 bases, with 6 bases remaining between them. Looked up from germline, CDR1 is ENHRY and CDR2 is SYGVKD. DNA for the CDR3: TGTGCCATCAGTGAAGGGATCTATGGCTACACCTTC. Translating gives CAISEGIYGYTF.

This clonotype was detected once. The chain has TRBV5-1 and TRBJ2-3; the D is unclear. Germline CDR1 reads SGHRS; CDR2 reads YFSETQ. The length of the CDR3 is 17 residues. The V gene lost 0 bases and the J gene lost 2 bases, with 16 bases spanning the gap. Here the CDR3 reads CASSLDRIGGTTDTQYF. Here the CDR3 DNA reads TGCGCCAGCAGCTTGGATAGAATTGGTGGTACCACAGATACGCAGTATTTT.

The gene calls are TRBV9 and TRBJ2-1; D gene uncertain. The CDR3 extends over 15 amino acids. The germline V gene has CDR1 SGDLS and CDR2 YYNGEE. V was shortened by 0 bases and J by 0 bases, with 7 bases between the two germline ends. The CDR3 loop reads CASSVVRSSYNEQFF. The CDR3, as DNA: TGTGCCAGCAGCGTAGTCCGAAGCTCCTACAATGAGCAGTTCTTC. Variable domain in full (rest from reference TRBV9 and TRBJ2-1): DSGVTQTPKHLITATGQRVTLRCSPRSGDLSVYWYQQSLDQGLQFLIQYYNGEERAKGNILERFSAQQFPDLHSELNLSSLELGDSALYFCASSVVRSSYNEQFFGPGTRLTVL.

The CDR3: CASSLSGAIYNEQFF. The CDR3 nucleotides are TGCGCCAGCAGCCTTAGCGGGGCAATCTACAATGAGCAGTTCTTC. The gene calls are TRBV4-1 and TRBJ2-1; 8 positions match TRBD2. The CDR3 has 15 amino acids. CDR1 MGHRA and CDR2 YSYEKL come from the germline V gene. V trimming: 4 bases; J trimming: 3 bases; junction bases outside the gene matches: 5.

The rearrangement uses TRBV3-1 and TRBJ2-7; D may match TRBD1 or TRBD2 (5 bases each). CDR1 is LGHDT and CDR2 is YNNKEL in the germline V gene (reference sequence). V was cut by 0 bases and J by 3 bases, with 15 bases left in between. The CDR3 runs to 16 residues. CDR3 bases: TGTGCCAGCAGCCAAGATTGGGCAGGGAGTATCTACGAGCAGTACTTC. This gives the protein CASSQDWAGSIYEQYF.

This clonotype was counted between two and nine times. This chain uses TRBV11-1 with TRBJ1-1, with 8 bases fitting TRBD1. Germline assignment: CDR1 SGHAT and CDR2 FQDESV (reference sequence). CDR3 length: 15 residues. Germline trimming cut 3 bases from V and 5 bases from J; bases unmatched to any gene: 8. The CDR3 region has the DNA TGTGCCAGCAGCTTTACGACAGGGGAAGGAACTGAAGCTTTCTTT. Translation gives CASSFTTGEGTEAFF.

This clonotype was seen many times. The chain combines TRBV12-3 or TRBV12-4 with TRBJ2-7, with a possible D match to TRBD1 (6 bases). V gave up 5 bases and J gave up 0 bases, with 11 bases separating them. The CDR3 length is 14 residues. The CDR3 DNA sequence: TGTGCCAGCAGTCTGAAAGGGGGCTCCTACGAGCAGTACTTC. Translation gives CASSLKGGSYEQYF.

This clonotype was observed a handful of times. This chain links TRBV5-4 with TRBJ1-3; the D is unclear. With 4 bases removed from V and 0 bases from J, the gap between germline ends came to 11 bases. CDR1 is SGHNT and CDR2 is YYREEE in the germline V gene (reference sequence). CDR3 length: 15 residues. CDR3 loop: CASSPDRISGNTIYF. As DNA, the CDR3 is TGTGCCAGCAGCCCGGACCGAATCTCTGGAAACACCATATATTTT.

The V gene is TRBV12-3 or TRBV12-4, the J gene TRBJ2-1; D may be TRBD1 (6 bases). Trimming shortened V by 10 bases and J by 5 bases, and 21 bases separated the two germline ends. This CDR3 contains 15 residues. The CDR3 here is CANNPTGFRDNEQFF. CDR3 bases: TGTGCCAACAACCCTACAGGGTTTCGTGACAATGAGCAGTTCTTC.

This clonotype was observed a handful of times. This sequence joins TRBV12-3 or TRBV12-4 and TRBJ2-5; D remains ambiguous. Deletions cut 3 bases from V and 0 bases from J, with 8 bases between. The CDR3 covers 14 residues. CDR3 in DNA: TGTGCCAGCAGTTTCGGGTATAACCAAGAGACCCAGTACTTC. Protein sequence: CASSFGYNQETQYF.

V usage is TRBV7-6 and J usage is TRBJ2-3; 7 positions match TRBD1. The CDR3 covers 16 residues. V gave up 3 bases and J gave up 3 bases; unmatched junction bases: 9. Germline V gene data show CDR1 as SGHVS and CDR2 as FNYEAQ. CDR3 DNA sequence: TGTGCCAGCAGCTTTTTGTGGGGACAGCCGACAGATACGCAGTATTTT. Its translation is CASSFLWGQPTDTQYF.

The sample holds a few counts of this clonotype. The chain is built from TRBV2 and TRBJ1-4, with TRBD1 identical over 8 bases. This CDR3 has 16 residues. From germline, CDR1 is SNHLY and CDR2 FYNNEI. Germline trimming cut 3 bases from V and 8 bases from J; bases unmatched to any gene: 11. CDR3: CASSDGDRDRHEKLFF. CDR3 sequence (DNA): TGTGCCAGCAGTGATGGGGACCGGGACAGGCACGAAAAACTGTTTTTT. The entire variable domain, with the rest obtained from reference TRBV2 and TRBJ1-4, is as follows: EPEVTQTPSHQVTQMGQEVILRCVPISNHLYFYWYRQILGQKVEFLVSFYNNEISEKSEIFDDQFSVERPDGSNFTLKIRSTKLEDSAMYFCASSDGDRDRHEKLFFGSGTQLSVL.

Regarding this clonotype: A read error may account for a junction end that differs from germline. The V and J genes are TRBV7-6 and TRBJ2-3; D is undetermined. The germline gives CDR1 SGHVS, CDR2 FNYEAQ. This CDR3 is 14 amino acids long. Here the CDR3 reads CASSLDKNTDTPYF. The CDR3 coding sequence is TGTGCCAGCAGCTTAGACAAGAACACAGATACGCCGTATTTT.

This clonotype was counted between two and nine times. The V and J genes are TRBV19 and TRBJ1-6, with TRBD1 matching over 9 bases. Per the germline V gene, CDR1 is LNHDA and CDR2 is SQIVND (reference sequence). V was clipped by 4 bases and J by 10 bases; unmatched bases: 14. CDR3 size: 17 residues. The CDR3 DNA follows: TGTGCCAGTAGTACCGCGGGACAGGGCTTGACAGAGTCACCCCTCCACTTT. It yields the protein CASSTAGQGLTESPLHF.

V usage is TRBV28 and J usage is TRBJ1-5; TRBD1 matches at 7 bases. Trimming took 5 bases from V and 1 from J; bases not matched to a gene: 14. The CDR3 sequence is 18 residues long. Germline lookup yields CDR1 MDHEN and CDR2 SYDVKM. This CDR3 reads CASSQTRLTGKSNQPQHF. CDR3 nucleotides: TGTGCCAGCAGTCAAACACGTCTGACAGGGAAGAGCAATCAGCCCCAGCATTTT.

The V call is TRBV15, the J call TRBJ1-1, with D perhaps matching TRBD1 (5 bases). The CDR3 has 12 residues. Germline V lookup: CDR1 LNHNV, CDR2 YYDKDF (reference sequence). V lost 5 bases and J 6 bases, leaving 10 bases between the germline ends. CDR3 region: CATSRGKPEAFF. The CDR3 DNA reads TGTGCCACCAGCCGGGGGAAGCCTGAAGCTTTCTTT.

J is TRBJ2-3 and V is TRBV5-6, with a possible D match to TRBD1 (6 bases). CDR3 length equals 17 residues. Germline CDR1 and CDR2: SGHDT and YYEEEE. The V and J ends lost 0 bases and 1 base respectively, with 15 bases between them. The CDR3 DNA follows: TGTGCCAGCAGCTTGGCTGGTCACAGGGTTGGCACAGATACGCAGTATTTT. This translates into CASSLAGHRVGTDTQYF.

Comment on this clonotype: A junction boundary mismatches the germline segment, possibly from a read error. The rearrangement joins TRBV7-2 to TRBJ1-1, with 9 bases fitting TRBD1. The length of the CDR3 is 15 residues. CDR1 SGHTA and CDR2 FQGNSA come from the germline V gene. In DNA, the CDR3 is TGTGTCAGCAGCCTAAGGACAGGGGTGAACACTGAAGCTTTCTTT. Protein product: CVSSLRTGVNTEAFF.